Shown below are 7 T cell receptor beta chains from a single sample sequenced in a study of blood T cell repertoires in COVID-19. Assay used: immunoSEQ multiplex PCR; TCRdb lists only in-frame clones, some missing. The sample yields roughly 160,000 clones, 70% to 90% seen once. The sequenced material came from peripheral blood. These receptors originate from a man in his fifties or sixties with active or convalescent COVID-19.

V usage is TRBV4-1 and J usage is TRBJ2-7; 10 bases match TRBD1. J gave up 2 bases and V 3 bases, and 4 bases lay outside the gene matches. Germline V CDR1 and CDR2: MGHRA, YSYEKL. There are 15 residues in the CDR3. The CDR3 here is CASSQIDRGPYEQYF. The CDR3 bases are TGCGCCAGCAGCCAGATTGACAGGGGGCCCTACGAGCAGTACTTC.

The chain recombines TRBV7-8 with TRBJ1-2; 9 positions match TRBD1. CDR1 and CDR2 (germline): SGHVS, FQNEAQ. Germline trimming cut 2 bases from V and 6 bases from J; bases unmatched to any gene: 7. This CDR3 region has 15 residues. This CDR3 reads CASSLLGQGMDGYTF. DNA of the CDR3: TGTGCCAGCAGCTTATTGGGACAGGGTATGGATGGCTACACCTTC.

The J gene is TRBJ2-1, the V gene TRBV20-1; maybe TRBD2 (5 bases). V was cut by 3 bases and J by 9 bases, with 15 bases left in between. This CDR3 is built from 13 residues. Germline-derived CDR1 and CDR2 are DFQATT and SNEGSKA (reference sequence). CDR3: CSASRLAFGEQFF. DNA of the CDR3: TGCAGTGCTAGTCGCCTAGCCTTTGGTGAGCAGTTCTTC.

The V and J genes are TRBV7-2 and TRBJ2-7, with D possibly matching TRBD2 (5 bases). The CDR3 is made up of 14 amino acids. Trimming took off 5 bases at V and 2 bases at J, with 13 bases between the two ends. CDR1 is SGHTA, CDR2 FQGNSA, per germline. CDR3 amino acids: CASSQALVPYEQYF. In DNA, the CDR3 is TGTGCCAGCAGCCAGGCACTAGTCCCCTACGAGCAGTACTTC. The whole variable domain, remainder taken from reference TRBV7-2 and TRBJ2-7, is GAGVSQSPSNKVTEKGKDVELRCDPISGHTALYWYRQSLGQGLEFLIYFQGNSAPDKSGLPSDRFSAERTGGSVSTLTIQRTQQEDSAVYLCASSQALVPYEQYFGPGTRLTVT.

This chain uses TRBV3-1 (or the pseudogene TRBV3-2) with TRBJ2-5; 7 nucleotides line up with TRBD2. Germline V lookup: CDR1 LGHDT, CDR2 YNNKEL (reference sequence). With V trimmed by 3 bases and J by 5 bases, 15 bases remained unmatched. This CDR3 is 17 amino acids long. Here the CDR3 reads CASSHSAGAGLGETQYF. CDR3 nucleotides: TGTGCCAGCAGCCACAGTGCGGGAGCGGGTCTGGGGGAGACCCAGTACTTC.

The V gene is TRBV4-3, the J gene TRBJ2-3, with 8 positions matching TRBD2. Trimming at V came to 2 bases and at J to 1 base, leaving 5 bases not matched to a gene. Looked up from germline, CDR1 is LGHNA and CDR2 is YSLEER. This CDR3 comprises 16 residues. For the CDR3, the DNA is TGCGCCAGCAGCCAACAGGGAGCGGGGGGCACAGATACGCAGTATTTT. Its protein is CASSQQGAGGTDTQYF.

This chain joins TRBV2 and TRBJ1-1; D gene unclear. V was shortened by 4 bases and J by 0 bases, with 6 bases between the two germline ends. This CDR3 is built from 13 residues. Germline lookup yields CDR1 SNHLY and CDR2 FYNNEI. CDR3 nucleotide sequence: TGTGCCAGCAGTGTTGGCATGAACACTGAAGCTTTCTTT. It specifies CASSVGMNTEAFF. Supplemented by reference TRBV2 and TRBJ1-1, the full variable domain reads EPEVTQTPSHQVTQMGQEVILRCVPISNHLYFYWYRQILGQKVEFLVSFYNNEISEKSEIFDDQFSVERPDGSNFTLKIRSTKLEDSAMYFCASSVGMNTEAFFGQGTRLTVV.